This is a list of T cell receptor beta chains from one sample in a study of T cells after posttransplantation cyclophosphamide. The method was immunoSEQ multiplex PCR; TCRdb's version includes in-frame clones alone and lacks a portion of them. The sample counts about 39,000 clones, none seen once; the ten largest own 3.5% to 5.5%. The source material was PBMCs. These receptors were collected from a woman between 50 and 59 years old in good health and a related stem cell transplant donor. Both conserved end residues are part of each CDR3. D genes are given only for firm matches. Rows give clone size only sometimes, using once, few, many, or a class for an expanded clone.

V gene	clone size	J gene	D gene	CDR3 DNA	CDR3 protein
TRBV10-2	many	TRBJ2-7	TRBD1	TGCGCCAGCAGTAGGGGGACAGGGTTAAAGTACTTC	CASSRGTGLKYF
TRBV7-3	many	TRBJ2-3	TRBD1	TGTGCCAGCAGGAGGACAGGGGTGGCAGATACGCAGTATTTT	CASRRTGVADTQYF
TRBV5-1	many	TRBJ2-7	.	TGCGCCAGCGGGGACACCATCAGCGAGCAGTACTTC	CASGDTISEQYF
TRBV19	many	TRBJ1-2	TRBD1	TGTGCCAGTAGTCCTCCAGACAGGGGCAACCTCTATGGCTACACCTTC	CASSPPDRGNLYGYTF
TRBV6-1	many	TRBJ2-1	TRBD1	TGTGCCAGCGAGGACAGGGGACCCAATGAGCAGTTCTTC	CASEDRGPNEQFF
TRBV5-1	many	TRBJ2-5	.	TGCGCCAGCAAACCGTCACAGGGCCAAGAGACCCAGTACTTC	CASKPSQGQETQYF
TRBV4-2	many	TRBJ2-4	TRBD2	TGTGCCAGCAGCCAAGCCTCCGGGACTAGCGGGGGGGGTGGCAAAAACATTCAGTACTTC	CASSQASGTSGGGGKNIQYF
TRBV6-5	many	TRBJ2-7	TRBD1	TGTGCCAGCAGTTACAACAGGGGGGAGTACGAGCAGTACTTC	CASSYNRGEYEQYF
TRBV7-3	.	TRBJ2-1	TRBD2	TGTGCCAGCAGCTTTCCGGGGACTAGCGGGGGGGGAGGGTACAATGAGCAGTTCTTC	CASSFPGTSGGGGYNEQFF
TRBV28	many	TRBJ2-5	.	TGTGCCAGCAGCCTCGAGGCCCGGGAGACCCAGTACTTC	CASSLEARETQYF
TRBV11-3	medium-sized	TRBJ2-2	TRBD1	TGTGCCAGCAGTACAGGGGGAGCCGGGGAGCTGTTTTTT	CASSTGGAGELFF
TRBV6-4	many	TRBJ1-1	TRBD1	TGTGCCAGCAGTGCGGACAGGGGGACGATGACTGAAGCTTTCTTT	CASSADRGTMTEAFF
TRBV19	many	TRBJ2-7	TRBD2	TGTGCCAGTAGTACCCCGGGAGGCTCACGGTATTACGAGCAGTACTTC	CASSTPGGSRYYEQYF
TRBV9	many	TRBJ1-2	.	TGTGCCAGCAGCGGGGGTCCCCGTTTCCAGGGAAACTATGGCTACACCTTC	CASSGGPRFQGNYGYTF
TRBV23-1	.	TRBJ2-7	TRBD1	TGCGCCAGCATTCACAGGGACAGATACATGATACTCTCCTACGAGCAGTACTTC	CASIHRDRYMILSYEQYF
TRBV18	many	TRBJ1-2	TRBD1	TGTGCCAGCTCACCTCGACAGGGGGCGAACTATGGCTACACCTTC	CASSPRQGANYGYTF
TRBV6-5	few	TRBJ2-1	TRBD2	TGTGCCAGCAGTAGGACTAGCTGGGGTGAGCAATTCTTC	CASSRTSWGEQFF
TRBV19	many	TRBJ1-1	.	TGTGCCAGTACGACCTGGGAGGCCACTGAAGCTTTCTTT	CASTTWEATEAFF
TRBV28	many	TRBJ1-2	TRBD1	TGTGCCAGCAGTGGACCGGGACAGGGCCCGTTCTATGGCTACACCTTC	CASSGPGQGPFYGYTF
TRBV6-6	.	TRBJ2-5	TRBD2	TGTGCCAGCAGTTCGACTAGCGGGCGGAACGGGGGAGAGCAGTACTTC	CASSSTSGRNGGEQYF
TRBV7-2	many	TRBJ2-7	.	TGTGCCAGCAGCTCCGGACGGACTGAGCGGTACGAGCAGTACTTC	CASSSGRTERYEQYF
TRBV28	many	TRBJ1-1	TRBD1	TGTGCCAGCAGTCTCCTTCCGCCGGGACAGGGGTTGAACACTGAAGCTTTCTTT	CASSLLPPGQGLNTEAFF
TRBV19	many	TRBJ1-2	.	TGTGCCAGTAGGGGCCACAGGGAAACGGCTGGCTACACCTTC	CASRGHRETAGYTF
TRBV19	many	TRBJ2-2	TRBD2	TGTGCCAGTAGTATCGGGGGGGGCACCGGGGAGCTGTTTTTT	CASSIGGGTGELFF
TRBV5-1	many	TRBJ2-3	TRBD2	TGCGCCAGCAGCTTGAGGGGACTAGCATCCTATTCCACAGATACGCAGTATTTT	CASSLRGLASYSTDTQYF
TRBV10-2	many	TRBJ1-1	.	TGCGCCAGCAGTGAGTCGAACAGTCTGAACACTGAAGCTTTCTTT	CASSESNSLNTEAFF
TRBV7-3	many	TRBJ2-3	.	TGTGCCAGCAGCTTCCTGGGAGGCACAGATACGCAGTATTTT	CASSFLGGTDTQYF
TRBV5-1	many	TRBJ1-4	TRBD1	TGCGCCAGCAGCTGGGGACAGGGTGCAACTAATGAAAAACTGTTTTTT	CASSWGQGATNEKLFF
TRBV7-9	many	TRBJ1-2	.	TGTGCCAGCAGCCCGGTTAGGGGTCCTGATGGCTACACCTTC	CASSPVRGPDGYTF
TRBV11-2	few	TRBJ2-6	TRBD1	TGTGCCATTCTCAGGGGGCAGGGGGCCAACGTCCTGACTTTC	CAILRGQGANVLTF
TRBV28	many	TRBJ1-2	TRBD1	TGTGCCAGCAGTTTCATCCGGGCAGGGGGCGACGGTGGCTACACCTTC	CASSFIRAGGDGGYTF
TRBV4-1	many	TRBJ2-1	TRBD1	TGCGCCAGCAGCCGCGGACAGGGCTACAATGAGCAGTTCTTC	CASSRGQGYNEQFF
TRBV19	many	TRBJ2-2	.	TGTGCCAGTAGTAGGGCCACAACGAGCGGGGAGCTGTTTTTT	CASSRATTSGELFF
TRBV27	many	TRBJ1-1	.	TGTGCCAGCAGTTTATCGAAAAGGAAGGCGGCAGAAGCTTTCTTT	CASSLSKRKAAEAFF
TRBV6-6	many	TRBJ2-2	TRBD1	TGTGCCCTTACCCAGGGGGCGGACACCGGGGAGCTGTTTTTT	CALTQGADTGELFF
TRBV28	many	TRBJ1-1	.	TGTGCCAGCAGTTTAGTCCTCACATACGGGGTTTTGAACACTGAAGCTTTCTTT	CASSLVLTYGVLNTEAFF
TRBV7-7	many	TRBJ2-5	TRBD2	TGTGCTAGCAGCTTAGCGGGGGGGGATCTTCAAGAGACCCAGTACTTC	CASSLAGGDLQETQYF